This entry lists 4 T cell receptor beta chains sequenced from one sample in a study of long-term antiretroviral therapy in people with HIV. With survey level as its setting, the immunoSEQ assay was v3.0. Generated by immunoSEQ multiplex PCR, the TCRdb table keeps only in-frame clones and is missing some. Of more than 25,000 clones in the sample, about 94% were seen once. Sequencing was performed on unsorted PBMCs, taken about 6.7 years after starting antiretroviral therapy. These receptors all come from a middle-aged woman with HIV.

The rearrangement joins TRBV6-1 to TRBJ2-1; D is ambiguous. Germline V gives CDR1 MNHNS, CDR2 SASEGT. Trimming cost V 2 bases and J 3 bases, with 8 bases left between them. This CDR3 has 14 residues. CDR3 amino acids: CASSELLDYNEQFF. CDR3 bases: TGTGCCAGCAGTGAACTTTTAGACTACAATGAGCAGTTCTTC.

This chain uses TRBV2 with TRBJ2-5; 13 bases match TRBD2. Germline CDR1 and CDR2: SNHLY and FYNNEI. The ends lost 8 bases at V and 5 bases at J; junction bases unmatched: 2. The CDR3 extends over 13 amino acids. The CDR3 DNA reads TGTGCCAGCGGACTAGCGGGGGATGAGACCCAGTACTTC. Translating gives CASGLAGDETQYF.

V gene TRBV6-5 combines with J gene TRBJ1-2; 9 nucleotides match TRBD1. Germline CDR1 and CDR2: MNHEY and SVGAGI. This CDR3 has 14 amino acids. V lost 7 bases, J lost 8 bases, and 11 bases stayed unmatched. CDR3 amino acids: CASTPGQGLQGYTF. The CDR3 DNA follows: TGTGCCAGCACCCCGGGACAGGGCTTACAAGGCTACACCTTC.

Concerning this clone itself: Germline and junction disagree at one end, which may indicate a read error. The chain employs TRBV7-2 and TRBJ2-7, with 7 bases aligning to TRBD1. The CDR3 totals 14 residues. The germline V gene has CDR1 SGHTA and CDR2 FQGNSA. DNA for the CDR3: TGTGCCAGCAGCTTAGGGGACAGTAGTGCAGGGGCCATCTTC. Its protein is CASSLGDSSAGAIF.